A selection of T cell receptor beta chains follows, all from one sample in a study of regulatory T cells in long-lasting Graves disease. TCRdb recomputed calls from the multiplex PCR reads with MiXCR, one row per CDR3 protein. The sample lists roughly 500,000 distinct CDR3 sequences; 13% were seen once. The data also belong to a second study, concerning T cells in Graves' hyperthyroidism and ophthalmopathy.

The sequenced sample was peripheral blood mononuclear cells (PBMCs), obtained at new diagnosis, from a patient treated with antithyroid drugs. The source of these receptors is a young man with Graves disease. CDR3s include the opening cysteine and the closing phenylalanine or tryptophan. The D gene is left open where the match is weak. Clone size is given for some rows only: seen once, a few or many times, or a class if the clone is expanded.

J gene | CDR3 length | clone size | V gene | D gene | CDR3 protein | CDR3 DNA
TRBJ1-1 | 11 | many | TRBV20-1 | - | CSVAGLTEAFF | TGCAGTGTTGCAGGGCTCACTGAAGCTTTCTTT
TRBJ2-6 | 12 | - | TRBV3-1 | - | CASSHEANVLTF | TGTGCCAGCAGCCACGAGGCCAACGTCCTGACTTTC
TRBJ2-7 | 16 | many | TRBV27 | TRBD1 | CASSTRRTGAPYEQYF | TGTGCCAGCAGTACCAGACGGACAGGGGCCCCCTACGAGCAGTACTTC
TRBJ2-3 | 15 | many | TRBV6-5 | - | CASSFVLPGTDTQYF | TGTGCCAGCAGTTTTGTCTTGCCCGGCACAGATACGCAGTATTTT
TRBJ2-5 | 15 | few | TRBV29-1 | TRBD1 | CSVEWDRGGSETQYF | TGCAGCGTTGAATGGGACAGGGGAGGGTCGGAGACCCAGTACTTC
TRBJ2-2 | 11 | few | TRBV19 | - | CASWRSGKLFF | TGTGCCAGCTGGAGGTCGGGAAAGCTGTTTTTT
TRBJ2-7 | 14 | many | TRBV11-2 | - | CASSFILTHYEQYF | TGTGCCAGCAGCTTCATACTAACGCATTACGAGCAGTACTTC
TRBJ1-5 | 15 | many | TRBV5-1 | - | CASSPTTDLNQPQHF | TGCGCCAGCAGCCCCACGACCGACCTCAATCAGCCCCAGCATTTT
TRBJ2-1 | 16 | few | TRBV10-3 | TRBD2 | CAISDRLAGANIEQFF | TGTGCCATCAGTGATCGACTAGCGGGAGCTAATATTGAGCAGTTCTTC
TRBJ2-5 | 14 | - | TRBV5-1 | TRBD2 | CASSSGRTGETQYF | TGCGCCAGCAGTAGCGGGAGAACGGGGGAGACCCAGTACTTC
TRBJ1-1 | 13 | many | TRBV11-2 | - | CASSWDLNTEAFF | TGTGCCAGCAGCTGGGACCTTAACACTGAAGCTTTCTTT
TRBJ1-4 | 14 | - | TRBV29-1 | - | CSVEEVATNEKLFF | TGCAGCGTTGAAGAGGTTGCAACTAATGAAAAACTGTTTTTT
TRBJ2-1 | 14 | many | TRBV7-8 | - | CASSLDSEEPEQFF | TGTGCCAGCAGCTTAGATTCCGAGGAACCTGAGCAGTTCTTC
TRBJ2-1 | 14 | - | TRBV5-1 | - | CASSQGSLYNEQFF | TGCGCCAGCAGCCAGGGGTCCCTGTACAATGAGCAGTTCTTC
TRBJ2-7 | 12 | many | TRBV14 | - | CASSYASSEQYF | TGTGCCAGCAGCTACGCCTCTTCCGAGCAGTACTTC
TRBJ2-3 | 14 | many | TRBV12-3/TRBV12-4 | - | CASSPDSPGDTQYF | TGTGCCAGCAGCCCCGACTCCCCGGGCGATACGCAGTATTTT
TRBJ1-2 | 15 | many | TRBV2 | - | CASSASGARYYGYTF | TGTGCCAGCAGTGCTTCGGGGGCGCGATACTATGGCTACACCTTC
TRBJ2-7 | 15 | many | TRBV27 | TRBD1 | CASSFGTGQVYEQYF | TGTGCCAGCAGTTTCGGGACAGGGCAGGTCTACGAGCAGTACTTC
TRBJ2-1 | 16 | many | TRBV5-1 | TRBD2 | CASSQGGTSGTGEQFF | TGCGCCAGCAGCCAAGGCGGGACTAGCGGGACCGGTGAGCAGTTCTTC
TRBJ2-3 | 16 | many | TRBV9 | TRBD2 | CASSARLAESTDTQYF | TGTGCCAGCAGCGCAAGACTAGCGGAAAGCACAGATACGCAGTATTTT
TRBJ1-2 | 16 | - | TRBV7-9 | - | CASSPRVARLNYGYTF | TGTGCCAGCAGCCCCAGGGTCGCGCGACTAAACTATGGCTACACCTTC
TRBJ1-2 | 18 | few | TRBV6-2/TRBV6-3 | - | CASSSTPSRDNYGRGYTF | TGTGCCAGCAGTTCAACCCCCTCCCGGGACAACTATGGGAGGGGCTACACCTTC
TRBJ2-6 | 16 | many | TRBV6-2/TRBV6-3 | TRBD1 | CASSYRGRAGANVLTF | TGTGCCAGCAGTTACAGGGGGCGCGCCGGGGCCAACGTCCTGACTTTC
TRBJ1-2 | 14 | many | TRBV29-1 | - | CSVDRPTANYGYTF | TGCAGCGTTGACCGACCAACAGCTAACTATGGCTACACCTTC
TRBJ1-2 | 12 | many | TRBV5-1 | - | CASSVDSYGYTF | TGCGCCAGCAGCGTGGACAGCTATGGCTACACCTTC
TRBJ2-2 | 14 | - | TRBV30 | TRBD2 | CAWRYSGRSGELFF | TGTGCCTGGAGATATAGCGGGAGGTCCGGGGAGCTGTTTTTT
TRBJ2-1 | 12 | - | TRBV20-1 | TRBD2 | CSARVSGGEQFF | TGCAGTGCTAGGGTTAGCGGGGGAGAGCAGTTCTTC
TRBJ2-7 | 11 | many | TRBV6-1 | - | CASGRLNEQYF | TGTGCCAGCGGAAGATTAAACGAGCAGTACTTC
TRBJ2-4 | 14 | few | TRBV4-1 | - | CASSPRYPPNIQYF | TGCGCCAGCAGCCCTCGGTACCCCCCAAACATTCAGTACTTC
TRBJ2-7 | 13 | many | TRBV11-2 | - | CASSLGGGGEQYF | TGTGCCAGCAGCTTAGGGGGAGGAGGCGAGCAGTACTTC
TRBJ2-7 | 15 | - | TRBV18 | - | CASSPSVGVTYEQYF | TGTGCCAGCTCACCATCCGTGGGAGTGACGTACGAGCAGTACTTC
TRBJ2-1 | 16 | many | TRBV27 | - | CASSLHQVHSYNEQFF | TGTGCCAGCAGTTTACATCAGGTCCACTCCTACAATGAGCAGTTCTTC
TRBJ2-3 | 15 | many | TRBV18 | - | CASSPLRGSTDTQYF | TGTGCCAGCTCACCCCTCAGAGGAAGCACAGATACGCAGTATTTT
TRBJ2-2 | 16 | many | TRBV5-8 | TRBD2 | CASSSGLAGVTGELFF | TGTGCCAGCAGCTCGGGACTAGCGGGAGTTACCGGGGAGCTGTTTTTT
TRBJ2-3 | 11 | many | TRBV27 | - | CASSDHGTQYF | TGTGCCAGCAGTGACCACGGGACGCAGTATTTT
TRBJ2-7 | 14 | many | TRBV6-5 | - | CASSYSSIFNEQYF | TGTGCCAGCAGTTACTCGAGCATATTCAACGAGCAGTACTTC
TRBJ2-3 | 14 | many | TRBV12-3/TRBV12-4 | - | CASNARKGTDTQYF | TGTGCCAGCAATGCGAGGAAGGGCACAGATACGCAGTATTTT
TRBJ2-7 | 14 | many | TRBV6-5 | - | CASSYSPGLHEQYF | TGTGCCAGCAGTTACTCGCCAGGGTTGCACGAGCAGTACTTC
TRBJ2-7 | 17 | many | TRBV7-3 | - | CASSGLGKGKSSYEQYF | TGTGCCAGCAGTGGCCTTGGAAAGGGAAAGAGCTCCTACGAGCAGTACTTC
TRBJ1-1 | 13 | - | TRBV2 | - | CASGPGRSTEAFF | TGTGCCAGTGGCCCGGGTCGGAGTACTGAAGCTTTCTTT
TRBJ2-2 | 18 | many | TRBV12-3/TRBV12-4 | TRBD2 | CASRPPGLAGGHTGELFF | TGTGCCAGCAGACCTCCGGGACTAGCGGGAGGGCACACCGGGGAGCTGTTTTTT
TRBJ2-1 | 14 | many | TRBV29-1 | - | CSVEDVGTYNEQFF | TGCAGCGTTGAAGATGTCGGCACTTACAATGAGCAGTTCTTC
TRBJ2-7 | 14 | once | TRBV5-6 | - | CASSLGRGDYEQYF | TGTGCCAGCAGCTTGGGCAGAGGGGACTACGAGCAGTACTTC
TRBJ2-3 | 14 | - | TRBV10-3 | - | CAISEGQGKDTQYF | TGTGCCATCAGTGAGGGGCAGGGGAAAGATACGCAGTATTTT
TRBJ2-1 | 16 | many | TRBV5-5 | - | CASSTSSSVIYNEQFF | TGTGCCAGCAGCACATCCTCTAGCGTCATCTACAATGAGCAGTTCTTC
TRBJ2-5 | 13 | - | TRBV5-1 | - | CASTTGGAETQYF | TGCGCCAGCACGACGGGTGGGGCAGAGACCCAGTACTTC
TRBJ2-1 | 13 | - | TRBV20-1 | - | CSAIESRGDEQFF | TGCAGTGCCATCGAGTCCCGGGGCGATGAGCAGTTCTTC
TRBJ2-1 | 19 | many | TRBV7-9 | - | CASSLIGARAGTARNEQFF | TGTGCCAGCAGCTTAATAGGCGCTCGGGCGGGAACGGCCCGCAATGAGCAGTTCTTC